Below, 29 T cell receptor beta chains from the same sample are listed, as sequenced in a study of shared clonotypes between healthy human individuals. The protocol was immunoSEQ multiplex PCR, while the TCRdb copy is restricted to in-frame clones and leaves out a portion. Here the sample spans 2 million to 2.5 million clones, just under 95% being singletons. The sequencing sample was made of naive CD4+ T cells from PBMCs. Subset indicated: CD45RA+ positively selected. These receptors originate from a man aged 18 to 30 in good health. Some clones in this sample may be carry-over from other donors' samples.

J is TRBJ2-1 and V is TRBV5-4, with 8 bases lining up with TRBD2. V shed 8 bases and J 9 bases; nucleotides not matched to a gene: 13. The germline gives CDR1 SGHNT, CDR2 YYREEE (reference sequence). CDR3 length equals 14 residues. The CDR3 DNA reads TGTGCCAGGGGGGAGCGGGAGCGACCGGGTGAGCAGTTCTTC. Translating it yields CARGERERPGEQFF.

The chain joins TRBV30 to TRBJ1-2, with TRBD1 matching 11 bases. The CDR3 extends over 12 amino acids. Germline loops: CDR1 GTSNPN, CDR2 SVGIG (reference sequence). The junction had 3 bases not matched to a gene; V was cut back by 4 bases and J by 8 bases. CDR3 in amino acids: CAWKGQGEGYTF. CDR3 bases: TGTGCCTGGAAGGGACAGGGGGAGGGCTACACCTTC.

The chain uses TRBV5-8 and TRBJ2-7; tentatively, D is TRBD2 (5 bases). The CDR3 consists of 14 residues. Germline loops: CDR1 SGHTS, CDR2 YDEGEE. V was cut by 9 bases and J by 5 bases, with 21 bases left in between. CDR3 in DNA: TGTGCCAACAGTCGCGGACTCCTAGGCCACGAGCAGTACTTC. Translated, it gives CANSRGLLGHEQYF.

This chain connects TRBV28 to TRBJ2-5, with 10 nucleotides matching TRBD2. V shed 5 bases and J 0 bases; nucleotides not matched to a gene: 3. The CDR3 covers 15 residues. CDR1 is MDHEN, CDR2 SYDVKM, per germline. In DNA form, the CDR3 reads TGTGCCAGCAGTGAAGCGGGAGGGAACCAAGAGACCCAGTACTTC. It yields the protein CASSEAGGNQETQYF.

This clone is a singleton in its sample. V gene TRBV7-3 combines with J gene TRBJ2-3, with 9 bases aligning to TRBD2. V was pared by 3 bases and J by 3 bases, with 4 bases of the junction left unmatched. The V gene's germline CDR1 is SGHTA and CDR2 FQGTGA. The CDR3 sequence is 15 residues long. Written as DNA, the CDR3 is TGTGCCAGCAGCTTGGGACTAGCTCGGACAGATACGCAGTATTTT. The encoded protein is CASSLGLARTDTQYF.

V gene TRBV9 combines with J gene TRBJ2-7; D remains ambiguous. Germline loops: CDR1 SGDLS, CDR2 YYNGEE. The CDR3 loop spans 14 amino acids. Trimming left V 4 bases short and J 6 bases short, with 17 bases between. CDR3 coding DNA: TGTGCCAGCAGCCCCAACTCCGGAAGTGGCGAGCAGTACTTC. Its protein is CASSPNSGSGEQYF.

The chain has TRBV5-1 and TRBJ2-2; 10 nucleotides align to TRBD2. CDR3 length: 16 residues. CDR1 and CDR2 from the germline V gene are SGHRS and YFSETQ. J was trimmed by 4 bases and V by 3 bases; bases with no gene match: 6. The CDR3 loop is CASSWLAGEVTGELFF. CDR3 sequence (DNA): TGCGCCAGCAGCTGGCTAGCGGGAGAGGTCACCGGGGAGCTGTTTTTT.

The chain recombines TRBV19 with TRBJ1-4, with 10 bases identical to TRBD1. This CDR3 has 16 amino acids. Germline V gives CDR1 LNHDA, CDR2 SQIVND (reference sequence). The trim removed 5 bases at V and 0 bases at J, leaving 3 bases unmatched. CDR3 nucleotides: TGTGCCAGTAGTCTTGGGACAGGGGCAACTAATGAAAAACTGTTTTTT. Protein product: CASSLGTGATNEKLFF.

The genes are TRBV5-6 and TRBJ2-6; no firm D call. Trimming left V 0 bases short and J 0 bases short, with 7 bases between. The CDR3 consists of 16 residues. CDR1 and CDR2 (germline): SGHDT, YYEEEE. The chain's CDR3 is CASSLVRHSGANVLTF. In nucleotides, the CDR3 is TGTGCCAGCAGCTTGGTTCGGCACTCTGGGGCCAACGTCCTGACTTTC.

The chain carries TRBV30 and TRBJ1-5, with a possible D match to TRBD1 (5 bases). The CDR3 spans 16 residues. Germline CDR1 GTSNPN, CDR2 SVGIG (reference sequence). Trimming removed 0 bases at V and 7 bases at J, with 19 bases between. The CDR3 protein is CAWSVQGTPGGQPQHF. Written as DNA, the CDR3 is TGTGCCTGGAGTGTACAAGGGACCCCCGGCGGACAGCCCCAGCATTTT.

The CDR3 DNA is TGTGCCAGTAGTATACTCGGGGCAGGCCGTTTTGCTGCTTTCTTT. Encoded protein: CASSILGAGRFAAFF. The chain employs TRBV19 and TRBJ1-1, with a weak D call TRBD1 (5 bases). Per germline, CDR1 LNHDA and CDR2 SQIVND (reference sequence). This CDR3 comprises 15 residues. Trimming took 2 bases from V and 11 from J, leaving 21 bases between them.

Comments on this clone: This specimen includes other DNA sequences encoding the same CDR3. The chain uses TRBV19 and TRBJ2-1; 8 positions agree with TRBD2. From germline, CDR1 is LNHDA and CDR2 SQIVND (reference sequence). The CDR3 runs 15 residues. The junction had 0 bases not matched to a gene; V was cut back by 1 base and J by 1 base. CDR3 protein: CASSIGLASYNEQFF. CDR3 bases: TGTGCCAGTAGTATAGGACTAGCGTCCTACAATGAGCAGTTCTTC.

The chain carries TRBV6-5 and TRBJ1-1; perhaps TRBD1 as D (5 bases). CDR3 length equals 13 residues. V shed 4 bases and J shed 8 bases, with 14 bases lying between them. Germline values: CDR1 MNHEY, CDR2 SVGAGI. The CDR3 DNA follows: TGTGCCAGCAGTTTGCGGCAGGGATCGGAAGCTTTCTTT. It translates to CASSLRQGSEAFF.

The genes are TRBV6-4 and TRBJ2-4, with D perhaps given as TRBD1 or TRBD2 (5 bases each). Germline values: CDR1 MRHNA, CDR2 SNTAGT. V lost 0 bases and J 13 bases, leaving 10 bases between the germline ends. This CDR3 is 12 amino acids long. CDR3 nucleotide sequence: TGTGCCAGCAGTGACTCAGGGACCCTACAGTACTTC. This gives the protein CASSDSGTLQYF.

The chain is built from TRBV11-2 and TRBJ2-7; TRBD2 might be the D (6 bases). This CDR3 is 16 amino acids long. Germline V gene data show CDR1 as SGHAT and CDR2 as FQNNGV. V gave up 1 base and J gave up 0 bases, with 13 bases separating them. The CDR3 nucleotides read TGTGCCAGCAGCTTAGTTGCTAGCGACTACTCCTACGAGCAGTACTTC. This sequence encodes CASSLVASDYSYEQYF.

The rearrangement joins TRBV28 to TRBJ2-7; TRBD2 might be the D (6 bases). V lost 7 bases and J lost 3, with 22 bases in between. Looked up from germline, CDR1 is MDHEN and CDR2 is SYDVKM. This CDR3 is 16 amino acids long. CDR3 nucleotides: TGTGCCAGCACCCGAGGCCGGGAGCGTGCCTACTACGAGCAGTACTTC. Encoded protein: CASTRGRERAYYEQYF.

In DNA form, the CDR3 reads TGTGCCAGCAGAGGGGGAACGTACGAGCAGTACTTC. This gives the protein CASRGGTYEQYF. The V call is TRBV27, the J call TRBJ2-7, with a weak D call TRBD1 (6 bases). Between the trimmed V and J ends, which lost 6 bases and 4 bases, there was a span of 10 bases. From germline, CDR1 is MNHEY and CDR2 SMNVEV (reference sequence). This CDR3 contains 12 residues.

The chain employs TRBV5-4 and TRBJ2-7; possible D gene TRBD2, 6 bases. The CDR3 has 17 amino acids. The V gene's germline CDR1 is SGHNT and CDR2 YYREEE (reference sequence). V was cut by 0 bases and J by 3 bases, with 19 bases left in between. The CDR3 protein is CASSLEVLGGGVYEQYF. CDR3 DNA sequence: TGTGCCAGCAGCTTGGAAGTTCTGGGCGGAGGGGTCTACGAGCAGTACTTC.

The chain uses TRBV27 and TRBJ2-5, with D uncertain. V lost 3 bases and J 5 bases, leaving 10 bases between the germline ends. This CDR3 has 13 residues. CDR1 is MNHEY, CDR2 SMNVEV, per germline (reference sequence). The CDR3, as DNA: TGTGCCAGCAGTTTTAGTGGGCTGGAGACCCAGTACTTC. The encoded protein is CASSFSGLETQYF.

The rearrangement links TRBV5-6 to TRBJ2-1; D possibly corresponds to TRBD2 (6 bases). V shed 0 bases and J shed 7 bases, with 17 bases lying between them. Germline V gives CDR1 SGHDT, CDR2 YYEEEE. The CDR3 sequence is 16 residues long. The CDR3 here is CASSLVTGGNSNEQFF. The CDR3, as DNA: TGTGCCAGCAGCTTGGTTACAGGAGGGAACTCGAATGAGCAGTTCTTC.

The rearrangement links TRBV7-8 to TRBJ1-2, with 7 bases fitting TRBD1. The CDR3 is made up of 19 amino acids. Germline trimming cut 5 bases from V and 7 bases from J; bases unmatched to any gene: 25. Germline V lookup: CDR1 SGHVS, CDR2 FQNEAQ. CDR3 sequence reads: CASSTRGETYQGGMGGYTF. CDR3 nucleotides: TGTGCCAGCAGCACGCGCGGGGAGACTTACCAGGGGGGAATGGGTGGCTACACCTTC. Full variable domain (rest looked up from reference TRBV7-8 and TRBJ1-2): GAGVSQSPRYKVAKRGQDVALRCDPISGHVSLFWYQQALGQGPEFLTYFQNEAQLDKSGLPSDRFFAERPEGSVSTLKIQRTQQEDSAVYLCASSTRGETYQGGMGGYTFGSGTRLTVV.

This chain's CDR3 is CASSSRGTGNTIYF. In nucleotides, the CDR3 is TGTGCCAGCAGCTCCAGGGGTACTGGAAACACCATATATTTT. The chain recombines TRBV7-9 with TRBJ1-3; maybe TRBD1 (6 bases). CDR3 length equals 14 residues. V shed 4 bases and J shed 2 bases, with 9 bases lying between them. Germline CDR1 SEHNR, CDR2 FQNEAQ (reference sequence).

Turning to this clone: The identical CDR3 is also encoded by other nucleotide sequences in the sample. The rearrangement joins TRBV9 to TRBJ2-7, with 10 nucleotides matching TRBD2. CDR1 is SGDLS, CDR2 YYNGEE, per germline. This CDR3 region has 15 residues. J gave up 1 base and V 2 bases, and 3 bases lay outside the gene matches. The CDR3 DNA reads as TGTGCCAGCAGCGTGTTAGCGGGAGGTTCCTACGAGCAGTACTTC. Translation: CASSVLAGGSYEQYF.

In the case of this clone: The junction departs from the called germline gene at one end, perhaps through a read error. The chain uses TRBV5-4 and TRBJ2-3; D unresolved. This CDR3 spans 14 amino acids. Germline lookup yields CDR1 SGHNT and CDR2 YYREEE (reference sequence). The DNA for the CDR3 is TGTGCCAGCGGCTTAACAGCGAGCACAGATACGCAGTATTTT. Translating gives CASGLTASTDTQYF.

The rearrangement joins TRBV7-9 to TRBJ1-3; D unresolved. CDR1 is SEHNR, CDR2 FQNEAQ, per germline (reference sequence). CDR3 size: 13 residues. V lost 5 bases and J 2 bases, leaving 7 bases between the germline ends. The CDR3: CASSLDPGNTIYF. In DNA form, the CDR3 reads TGTGCCAGCAGCCTTGACCCTGGAAACACCATATATTTT. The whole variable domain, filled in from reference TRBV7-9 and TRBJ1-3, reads DTGVSQNPRHKITKRGQNVTFRCDPISEHNRLYWYRQTLGQGPEFLTYFQNEAQLEKSRLLSDRFSAERPKGSFSTLEIQRTEQGDSAMYLCASSLDPGNTIYFGEGSWLTVV.

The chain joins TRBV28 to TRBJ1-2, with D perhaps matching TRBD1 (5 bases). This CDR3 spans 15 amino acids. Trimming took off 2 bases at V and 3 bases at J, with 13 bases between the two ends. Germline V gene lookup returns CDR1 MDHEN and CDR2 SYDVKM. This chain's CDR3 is CASSLGQGPYYGYTF. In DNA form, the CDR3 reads TGTGCCAGCAGTTTAGGGCAGGGCCCTTACTATGGCTACACCTTC.

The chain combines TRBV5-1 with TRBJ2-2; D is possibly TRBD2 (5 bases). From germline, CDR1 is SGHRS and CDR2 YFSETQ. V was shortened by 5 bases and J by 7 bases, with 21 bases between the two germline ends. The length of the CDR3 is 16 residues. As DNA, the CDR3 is TGCGCCAGCAGTGCGGGCAATTCGAACGGCGTCGGGGAGCTGTTTTTT. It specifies CASSAGNSNGVGELFF. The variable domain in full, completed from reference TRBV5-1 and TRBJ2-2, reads KAGVTQTPRYLIKTRGQQVTLSCSPISGHRSVSWYQQTPGQGLQFLFEYFSETQRNKGNFPGRFSGRQFSNSRSEMNVSTLELGDSALYLCASSAGNSNGVGELFFGEGSRLTVL.

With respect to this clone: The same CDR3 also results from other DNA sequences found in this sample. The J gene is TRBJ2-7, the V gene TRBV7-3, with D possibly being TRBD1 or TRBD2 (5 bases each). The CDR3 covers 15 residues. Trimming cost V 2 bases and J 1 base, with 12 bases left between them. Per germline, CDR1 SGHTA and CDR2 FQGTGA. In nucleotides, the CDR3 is TGTGCCAGCAGCTTAGGGACGAGTGGGTCCTACGAGCAGTACTTC. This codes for CASSLGTSGSYEQYF.

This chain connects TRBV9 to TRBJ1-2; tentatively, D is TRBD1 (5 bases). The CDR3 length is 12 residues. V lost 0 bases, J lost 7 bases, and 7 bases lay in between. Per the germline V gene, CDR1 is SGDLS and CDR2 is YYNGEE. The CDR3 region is CASSVGGVGYTF. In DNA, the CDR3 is TGTGCCAGCAGCGTAGGAGGGGTTGGCTACACCTTC. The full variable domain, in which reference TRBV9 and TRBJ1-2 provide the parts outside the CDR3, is DSGVTQTPKHLITATGQRVTLRCSPRSGDLSVYWYQQSLDQGLQFLIQYYNGEERAKGNILERFSAQQFPDLHSELNLSSLELGDSALYFCASSVGGVGYTFGSGTRLTVV.